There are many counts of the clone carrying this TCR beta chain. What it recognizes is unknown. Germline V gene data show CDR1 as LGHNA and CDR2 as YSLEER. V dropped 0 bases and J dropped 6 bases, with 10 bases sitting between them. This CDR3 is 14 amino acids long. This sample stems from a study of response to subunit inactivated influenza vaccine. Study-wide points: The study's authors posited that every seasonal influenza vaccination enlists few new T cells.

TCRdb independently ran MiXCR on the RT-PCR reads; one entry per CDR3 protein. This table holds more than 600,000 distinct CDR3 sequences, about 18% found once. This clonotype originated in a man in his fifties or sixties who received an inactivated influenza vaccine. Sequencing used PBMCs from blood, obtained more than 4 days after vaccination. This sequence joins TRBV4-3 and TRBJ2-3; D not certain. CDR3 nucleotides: TGCGCCAGCAGCCAAGATGTCGGTTTTGATACGCAGTATTTT. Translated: CASSQDVGFDTQYF.